This T cell receptor beta chain is drawn from a study of blood T cell repertoires in COVID-19 (dated by TCRdb to about 2020). About the full investigation: Samples covering the acute and convalescent phases of COVID-19 were provided by collaborators in the United States, Italy and Spain. The material from the prospective study consisted of cDNA or gDNA derived from T cells, B-cell-depleted T cells, or PBMCs. Subjects who had been exposed to COVID-19, were actively infected with it, or had recovered from it provided the deeply sampled blood TCRbeta repertoires that made up the dataset. The repertoires were made available in a free public database intended to serve as a resource for research on the immune response to SARS-CoV-2. The samples were drawn from two sources: the first 160 participants of the ongoing ImmuneRACE study, and 1,200 or so subjects contributed by 6 global collaborators. A de-identified subject ID, COVID-19 status, age in years and sex were almost always included in the sample metadata. Where HLA class I and class II types were available, the types were taken from metadata supplied by the sample provider, not from assay-based typing. Results and caveats for the whole study, not just this receptor: The quantity of clinical and demographic metadata differed by source and by participant and was supplied without curation.

TCRbeta CDR3 regions were amplified from genomic DNA by means of the immunoSEQ Assay, a bias-controlled multiplex PCR. In the original analysis: Within the assay, amplification of reference gene primers was used to estimate how many nucleated cells each sample contained. To quantify the absolute abundance of each unique TCRbeta CDR3 rearrangement, sequence reads were collapsed and filtered. For each sample, productive Simpson clonality was calculated as the square root of Simpson's diversity index across productive rearrangements. TCRdb retrieved this table from immuneACCESS and kept in-frame rearrangements only. Not all clones are present; in checked studies, unresolved V genes account for under half, and no reason is known for the remainder. V, J and clone size derive from that table, while D and trimming were established from the DNA sequence. The sample yields a few hundred thousand clones; 70% to 85% were counted once. Roughly 0.87% of the sample lies in the top ten.

The CDR3, cysteine through phenylalanine, is 15 amino acids long. Only the CDR3 DNA is retained, 45 bases long and in frame from the first base. Looking up the germline V gene yields CDR1 KGHSH and CDR2 LQKENI. V lost 5 bases and J lost 0 bases, and the count of bases not matched to a germline gene is 7. This clone was counted only a few times. The antigen it binds to is not known. Base qualities are not provided; no much larger clone lies one nucleotide away. In Seattle, one collaborating source enrolled patients while the infection was active and tracked those patients longitudinally over the course of disease. Whole blood was collected in K2EDTA tubes by collaborating institutions according to the institutions' own protocols. For TCRbeta analysis, collaborators shipped samples in one of three forms: frozen whole blood, isolated PBMCs, or DNA extracted from either of those sample types.

The sample consisted of peripheral blood. This receptor was identified in a human donor with COVID-19, enrolled during active disease. The donor label of this sample is uncertain. The chain uses TRBV18 and TRBJ2-7, with 7 central nucleotides matching TRBD2. The CDR3 region: CASSSLAVPSYEQYF. The nucleotide sequence reads as follows: TGTGCCAGCTCATCTCTAGCGGTTCCCTCCTACGAGCAGTACTTC.